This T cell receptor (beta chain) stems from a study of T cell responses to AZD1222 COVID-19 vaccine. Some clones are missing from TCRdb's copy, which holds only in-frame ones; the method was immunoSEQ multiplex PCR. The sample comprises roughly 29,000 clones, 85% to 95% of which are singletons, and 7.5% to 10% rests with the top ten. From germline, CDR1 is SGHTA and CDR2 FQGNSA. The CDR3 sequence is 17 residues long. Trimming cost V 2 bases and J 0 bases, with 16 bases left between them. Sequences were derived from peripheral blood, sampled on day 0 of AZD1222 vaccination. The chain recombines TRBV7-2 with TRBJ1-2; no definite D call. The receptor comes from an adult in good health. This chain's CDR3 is CASSLNRLRNTNYGYTF. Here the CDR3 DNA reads TGTGCCAGCAGCTTAAACCGCCTAAGAAATACTAACTATGGCTACACCTTC.